The 3 T cell receptor beta chains below all came from one sample that was sequenced in a study of beta chain features in type 1 diabetes. All of the isolated RNA was reverse transcribed, so expressed TCRB transcripts were sequenced. TCRdb's table, derived via immunoSEQ multiplex PCR, lists solely in-frame clones and lacks some. Counted here are roughly 500,000 clones, over 10% occurring once; the ten biggest clones make up 0.035% to 0.05%. The sequenced sample consisted of naive CD4+ T cells from blood. The receptors derive from a woman younger than 30 in good health.

This clone came up a few times. The chain joins TRBV4-1 to TRBJ2-1; 7 nucleotides align to TRBD1. J lost 7 bases, V lost 5 bases, and 14 bases had no gene match. Per germline, CDR1 MGHRA and CDR2 YSYEKL. The length of the CDR3 is 16 residues. CDR3 DNA: TGCGCCAGCAGCTCCCGTTCCCGGACAGGCGTAAATGAGCAGTTCTTC. Protein: CASSSRSRTGVNEQFF.

The sample holds a few counts of this clone. V is TRBV4-2 and J is TRBJ2-2; 7 bases agree with TRBD1. In germline, CDR1 is LGHNA, CDR2 YNFKEQ. CDR3 length: 16 amino acids. V was clipped by 1 base and J by 4 bases; unmatched bases: 6. The CDR3 here is CASSQVYRGSTGELFF. The CDR3 region has the DNA TGTGCCAGCAGCCAAGTATACAGGGGATCCACCGGGGAGCTGTTTTTT.

The chain combines TRBV19 with TRBJ2-3; D gene uncertain. V lost 6 bases, J lost 3 bases, and 16 bases lay in between. Germline V gene lookup returns CDR1 LNHDA and CDR2 SQIVND (reference sequence). The CDR3 is made up of 15 amino acids. CDR3 sequence (DNA): TGTGCCAGTAGCCCCTCGGGCTTTCAGACAGATACGCAGTATTTT. Translation gives CASSPSGFQTDTQYF.